Here is one T cell receptor (beta chain) with its context. Trimming took off 10 bases at V and 4 bases at J, with 19 bases between the two ends. The CDR3 loop spans 14 amino acids. Per the germline V gene, CDR1 is MNHNS and CDR2 is SASEGT. This record belongs to a study of T cell changes during pregnancy in multiple sclerosis. This table comes from immunoSEQ multiplex PCR, and its TCRdb copy is limited to in-frame clones, with some not included. There are some 51,000 clones in the sample; about 93% occur only once, and roughly 0.5% lies in the top ten. The chain couples TRBV6-1 to TRBJ1-1; D perhaps matches TRBD1 (5 bases). The receptor's source is a female donor with multiple sclerosis, enrolled in a pregnancy study. Source: CD4+ T cells from peripheral blood mononuclear cells, taken in the first trimester of pregnancy. As DNA, the CDR3 is TGTGCCATCCAACAGGAGCCTATAGTCACTGAAGCTTTCTTT. Protein: CAIQQEPIVTEAFF.